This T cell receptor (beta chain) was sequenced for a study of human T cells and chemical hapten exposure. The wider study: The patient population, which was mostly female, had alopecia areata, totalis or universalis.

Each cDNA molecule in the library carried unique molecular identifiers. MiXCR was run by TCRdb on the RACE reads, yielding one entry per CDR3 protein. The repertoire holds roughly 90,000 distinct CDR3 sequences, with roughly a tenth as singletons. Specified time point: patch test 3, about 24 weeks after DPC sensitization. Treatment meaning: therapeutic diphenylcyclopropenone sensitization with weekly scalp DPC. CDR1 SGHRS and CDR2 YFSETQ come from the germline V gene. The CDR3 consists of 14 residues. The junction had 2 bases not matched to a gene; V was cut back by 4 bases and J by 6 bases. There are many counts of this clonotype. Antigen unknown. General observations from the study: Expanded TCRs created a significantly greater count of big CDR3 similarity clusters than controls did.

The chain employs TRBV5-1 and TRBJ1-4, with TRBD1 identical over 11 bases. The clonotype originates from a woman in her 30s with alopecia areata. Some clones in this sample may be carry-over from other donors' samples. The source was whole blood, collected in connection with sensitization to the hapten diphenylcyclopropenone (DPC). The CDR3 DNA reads TGCGCCAGCAGCGGGGGACAGGGGGATGAAAAACTGTTTTTT. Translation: CASSGGQGDEKLFF.